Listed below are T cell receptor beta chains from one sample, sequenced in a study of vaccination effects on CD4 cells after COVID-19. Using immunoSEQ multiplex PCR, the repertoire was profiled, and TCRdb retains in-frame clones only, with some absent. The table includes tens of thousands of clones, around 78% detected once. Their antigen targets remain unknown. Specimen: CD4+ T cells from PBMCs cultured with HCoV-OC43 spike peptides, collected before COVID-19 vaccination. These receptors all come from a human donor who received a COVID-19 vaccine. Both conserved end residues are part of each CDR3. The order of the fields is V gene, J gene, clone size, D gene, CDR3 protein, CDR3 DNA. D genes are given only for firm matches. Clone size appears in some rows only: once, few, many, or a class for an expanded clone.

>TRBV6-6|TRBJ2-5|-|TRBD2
CASSYGLAGATETQYF
TGTGCCAGCAGTTACGGGCTAGCGGGAGCTACAGAGACCCAGTACTTC
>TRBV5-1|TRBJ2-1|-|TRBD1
CASSLENRGQFF
TGCGCCAGCAGCTTGGAGAACAGGGGGCAGTTCTTC
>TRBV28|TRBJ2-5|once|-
CASSLSGGETQYF
TGTGCCAGCAGTTTATCCGGGGGAGAGACCCAGTACTTC
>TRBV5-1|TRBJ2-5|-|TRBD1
CASSSGLDRARIQETQYF
TGCGCCAGCAGCTCGGGCCTGGACAGGGCAAGAATCCAAGAGACCCAGTACTTC
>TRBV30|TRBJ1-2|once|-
CAYQGEIGYGYTF
TGTGCCTACCAAGGGGAGATAGGCTATGGCTACACCTTC
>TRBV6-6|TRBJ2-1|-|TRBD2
CASSYSTSGGLEQFF
TGTGCCAGCAGTTACTCGACTAGCGGGGGTCTTGAGCAGTTCTTC
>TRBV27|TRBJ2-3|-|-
CASSQDSFTDTQYF
TGTGCCAGCAGTCAGGACAGCTTCACAGATACGCAGTATTTT
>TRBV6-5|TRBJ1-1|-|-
CASRFGMNTEAFF
TGTGCCAGCAGGTTCGGGATGAACACTGAAGCTTTCTTT
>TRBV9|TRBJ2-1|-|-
CASSVSARVGNEQFF
TGTGCCAGCAGCGTATCTGCCAGGGTGGGGAATGAGCAGTTCTTC
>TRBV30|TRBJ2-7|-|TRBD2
CAWRAPTSGLYEQYF
TGTGCCTGGAGGGCGCCGACTAGCGGGCTCTACGAGCAGTACTTC
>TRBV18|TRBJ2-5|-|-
CASSPDPPPQYF
TGTGCCAGCTCACCGGACCCTCCCCCCCAGTACTTC
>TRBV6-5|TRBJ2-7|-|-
CASTTGQTDEQYF
TGTGCCAGCACCACCGGGCAAACCGACGAGCAGTACTTC
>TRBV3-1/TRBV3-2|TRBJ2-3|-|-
CASSPSGHRMGPGDTQYF
TGTGCCAGCAGCCCCTCGGGTCATAGAATGGGGCCGGGAGATACGCAGTATTTT
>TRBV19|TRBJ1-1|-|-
CASSSQLMNTEAFF
TGTGCCAGTAGTAGTCAGCTAATGAACACTGAAGCTTTCTTT
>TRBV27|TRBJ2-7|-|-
CASSLFPGDEQYF
TGTGCCAGCAGTTTATTCCCAGGAGACGAGCAGTACTTC
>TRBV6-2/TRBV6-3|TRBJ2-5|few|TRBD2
CASSYAGVRWETQYF
TGTGCCAGCAGTTACGCGGGAGTCCGTTGGGAGACCCAGTACTTC